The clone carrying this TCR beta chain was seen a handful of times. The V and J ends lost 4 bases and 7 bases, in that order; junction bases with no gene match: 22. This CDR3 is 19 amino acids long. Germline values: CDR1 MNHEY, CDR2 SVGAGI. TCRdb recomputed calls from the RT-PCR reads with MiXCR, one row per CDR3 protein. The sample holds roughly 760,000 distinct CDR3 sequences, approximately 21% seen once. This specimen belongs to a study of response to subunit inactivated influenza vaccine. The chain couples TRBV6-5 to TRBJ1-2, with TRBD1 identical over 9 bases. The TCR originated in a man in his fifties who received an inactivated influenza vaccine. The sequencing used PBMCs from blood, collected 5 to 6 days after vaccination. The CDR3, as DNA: TGTGCCAGCAGTTCCTACCGGGACAGGGCGTCCCCATTAAGAGGTGGCTACACCTTC. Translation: CASSSYRDRASPLRGGYTF.